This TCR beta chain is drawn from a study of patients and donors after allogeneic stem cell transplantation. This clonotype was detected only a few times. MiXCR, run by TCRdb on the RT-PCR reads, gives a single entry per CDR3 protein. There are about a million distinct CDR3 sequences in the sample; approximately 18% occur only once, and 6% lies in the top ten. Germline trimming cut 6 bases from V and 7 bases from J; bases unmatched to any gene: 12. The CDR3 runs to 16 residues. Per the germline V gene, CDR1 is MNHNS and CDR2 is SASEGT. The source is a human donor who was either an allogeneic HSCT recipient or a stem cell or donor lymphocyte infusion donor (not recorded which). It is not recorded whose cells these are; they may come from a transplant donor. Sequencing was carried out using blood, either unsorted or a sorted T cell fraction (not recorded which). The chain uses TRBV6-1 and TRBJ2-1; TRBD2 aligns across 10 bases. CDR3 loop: CASSPEASGSRNEQFF. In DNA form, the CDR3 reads TGTGCCAGCAGCCCCGAGGCTAGCGGGAGTCGAAATGAGCAGTTCTTC.